Presented here are 31 T cell receptor beta chains from one specimen sequenced in a study of blood T cells in healthy people across ages. The use of a sample-barcoded 5' primer and a J-beta primer mix characterized a second PCR of roughly 6 to 11 cycles. Each CDR3 protein is one row after TCRdb ran MiXCR on the 5' RACE reads. The sample holds 850,000 to 950,000 distinct CDR3 sequences, more than 25% seen once. Source material: blood. The receptors stem from a woman older than 75 in good health.

Many counts were recorded for this clonotype. The chain uses TRBV6-2 or TRBV6-3 and TRBJ2-1; D is uncertain. The germline V and J ends were trimmed by 6 bases and 0 bases, with 15 bases remaining between them. The CDR3 covers 16 residues. Germline V gene sequence: CDR1 MNHEY, CDR2 SVGEGT. DNA of the CDR3: TGTGCCAGCAGCCCCAGAGCACCTAACTCCTACAATGAGCAGTTCTTC. Translated, it gives CASSPRAPNSYNEQFF.

The chain joins TRBV20-1 to TRBJ2-1, with 9 positions matching TRBD2. The V gene's germline CDR1 is DFQATT and CDR2 SNEGSKA (reference sequence). With V trimmed by 0 bases and J by 3 bases, 6 bases remained unmatched. This CDR3 spans 16 amino acids. This CDR3 reads CSARDLAGDLYNEQFF. In DNA, the CDR3 is TGCAGTGCTAGAGATTTAGCGGGGGACCTCTACAATGAGCAGTTCTTC.

As concerns this clonotype: This may be a read error, as it is one base from a much larger clone. The chain carries TRBV6-4 and TRBJ2-3; 10 nucleotides align to TRBD2. V lost 4 bases to trimming and J lost 8 bases; unmatched junction nucleotides: 6. Germline V lookup: CDR1 MRHNA, CDR2 SNTAGT. The CDR3 has 14 amino acids. The CDR3 loop reads CASSVASGGGTQYF. CDR3 DNA sequence: TGTGCCAGCAGTGTGGCTAGCGGGGGAGGTACGCAGTATTTT.

This clonotype was counted a few times. The chain employs TRBV18 and TRBJ2-7; D call uncertain. The V end was cut by 2 bases, the J end by 4 bases, with 15 bases between. Germline V gene data show CDR1 as KGHSH and CDR2 as LQKENI. The CDR3 spans 15 residues. The chain's CDR3 is CASSPLASQFYEQYF. The DNA for the CDR3 is TGTGCCAGCTCACCATTAGCTTCACAGTTTTACGAGCAGTACTTC.

This sequence joins TRBV20-1 and TRBJ1-1; 10 nucleotides align to TRBD1. V trimming: 0 bases; J trimming: 10 bases; junction bases outside the gene matches: 14. Germline V lookup: CDR1 DFQATT, CDR2 SNEGSKA (reference sequence). CDR3 length: 16 amino acids. CDR3 loop: CSARETGGKARNSAFF. As DNA, the CDR3 is TGCAGTGCTAGAGAGACAGGGGGCAAGGCTCGGAATTCAGCTTTCTTT.

With regard to this clonotype: Given a much more abundant clone one base away, this may be a read error. This rearrangement joins TRBV3-1 to TRBJ2-5, with D maybe TRBD2 (7 bases). The CDR3 length is 16 residues. The germline V and J ends were trimmed by 4 bases and 11 bases, with 26 bases remaining between them. The germline V gene encodes CDR1 LGHDT and CDR2 YNNKEL (reference sequence). The CDR3 coding sequence is TGTGCCAGCAGCCCTACCTTCGGGGGGCCCGCGGATGAGCAGTACTTC. The encoded protein is CASSPTFGGPADEQYF.

The count of this clonotype is one. The junction and the germline gene differ at one end; a read error may be behind it. This sequence joins TRBV20-1 and TRBJ2-3; the D gene is possibly TRBD2 (5 bases). The germline V gene encodes CDR1 DFQATT and CDR2 SNEGSKA (reference sequence). This CDR3 is 13 amino acids long. The CDR3 here is CSAREGFEVTQYF. As DNA, the CDR3 is TGCAGCGCTAGAGAGGGCTTTGAAGTTACGCAGTATTTT.

This clonotype was seen a few times. The chain carries TRBV6-1 and TRBJ2-2; the match to TRBD1 covers 7 bases. After removal of 3 bases from V and 5 bases from J, the junction contained 12 bases not matched to a gene. The CDR3 is 17 amino acids. Germline values: CDR1 MNHNS, CDR2 SASEGT. The CDR3 region is CASSDASTGKGTGELFF. The CDR3, as DNA: TGTGCCAGCAGTGACGCGTCGACAGGGAAGGGAACCGGGGAGCTGTTTTTT.

Turning to this clonotype: Compared with germline, one end of the junction differs, possibly owing to a read error. The V and J genes are TRBV10-3 and TRBJ2-7; D possibly corresponds to TRBD2 (5 bases). This CDR3 region has 12 residues. Germline V gene sequence: CDR1 ENHRY, CDR2 SYGVKD. The CDR3, as DNA: TGTGCCAGCAGTGAGTCTGAGGGAGAGCAGTACTTC. It codes for CASSESEGEQYF.

The chain is built from TRBV7-2 and TRBJ2-5; TRBD2 matches at 9 bases. The CDR3 spans 16 residues. Germline V CDR1 and CDR2: SGHTA, FQGNSA. J lost 3 bases, V lost 2 bases, and 7 bases had no gene match. CDR3 sequence reads: CASSLQGLAGKETQYF. CDR3 DNA sequence: TGTGCCAGCAGCTTACAGGGGCTAGCGGGAAAAGAGACCCAGTACTTC.

In its sample, this clonotype was seen a few times. The chain combines TRBV6-5 with TRBJ1-5, with D hard to call. The CDR3 is made up of 15 amino acids. V was cut by 0 bases and J by 5 bases, with 11 bases left in between. Germline V gives CDR1 MNHEY, CDR2 SVGAGI. Here the CDR3 reads CASSYSRRRDQPQHF. DNA for the CDR3: TGTGCCAGCAGTTACTCTCGGCGGAGAGATCAGCCCCAGCATTTT.

The chain combines TRBV7-8 with TRBJ1-5, with D perhaps matching TRBD1 (5 bases). CDR3 length: 15 amino acids. V lost 4 bases, J lost 2 bases, and 12 bases lay in between. The germline V gene has CDR1 SGHVS and CDR2 FQNEAQ. CDR3 residues: CASSSSGSRNQPQHF. Here the CDR3 DNA reads TGTGCCAGCAGCTCGTCAGGGTCGCGCAATCAGCCCCAGCATTTT.

The chain joins TRBV7-3 to TRBJ1-2; D perhaps matches TRBD1 (5 bases). V shed 0 bases and J shed 4 bases, with 12 bases lying between them. The CDR3 covers 15 residues. Per germline, CDR1 SGHTA and CDR2 FQGTGA. The CDR3 sequence: CASSLTPGLIYGYTF. The CDR3, as DNA: TGTGCCAGCAGCTTAACCCCGGGACTCATCTATGGCTACACCTTC.

This clonotype was recorded at least ten times. This rearrangement joins TRBV6-6 to TRBJ2-5; 13 bases are a match to TRBD2. CDR1 is MNHNY, CDR2 SVGAGI, per germline (reference sequence). J gave up 13 bases and V 6 bases, and 11 bases lay outside the gene matches. The CDR3 has 14 amino acids. The CDR3: CASSRTSGGPRGYF. In DNA, the CDR3 is TGTGCCAGCAGCCGGACTAGCGGGGGCCCACGGGGGTACTTC.

The table lists this clonotype with many counts. The chain carries TRBV10-3 and TRBJ1-1; no clear D. Germline-derived CDR1 and CDR2 are ENHRY and SYGVKD. There are 13 residues in the CDR3. Trimming left V 8 bases short and J 2 bases short, with 12 bases between. The CDR3 loop reads CAIGPNPNTEAFF. CDR3 coding DNA: TGTGCCATCGGGCCCAACCCCAACACTGAAGCTTTCTTT.

The chain combines TRBV24-1 with TRBJ2-3; tentatively, D is TRBD1 (6 bases). Germline V gives CDR1 KGHDR, CDR2 SFDVKD. This CDR3 has 16 amino acids. Trimming stripped 5 bases from V and 2 bases from J, with 16 bases between. This CDR3 is CATSGHRAFDTDTQYF. CDR3 sequence (DNA): TGTGCCACCAGTGGACACAGGGCGTTTGACACAGATACGCAGTATTTT.

The V call is TRBV3-1, the J call TRBJ1-2, with TRBD1 identical over 9 bases. The CDR3 consists of 15 residues. CDR1 is LGHDT and CDR2 is YNNKEL in the germline V gene (reference sequence). Germline trimming cut 3 bases from V and 8 bases from J; bases unmatched to any gene: 10. CDR3 DNA: TGTGCCAGCAGCCAGGATGGGACAGGGCGCGGGGGCTACACCTTC. This encodes CASSQDGTGRGGYTF.

This clonotype appeared a few times. The V and J genes are TRBV5-1 and TRBJ1-1, with 10 positions matching TRBD1. With 4 bases clipped from V and 4 bases from J, the junction kept 7 bases outside the gene matches. This CDR3 spans 15 amino acids. Germline V gives CDR1 SGHRS, CDR2 YFSETQ. CDR3 DNA: TGCGCCAGCAGCCGAGGGACAGGGGACTCCACTGAAGCTTTCTTT. Protein sequence: CASSRGTGDSTEAFF.

With regard to this clonotype: This may stem from a read error, because a much larger clone lies one nucleotide away. This chain joins TRBV7-2 and TRBJ2-1; D remains ambiguous. The assigned J gene may be wrong: the sequence end matches TRBJ2-7 better. The CDR3 covers 15 residues. Per the germline V gene, CDR1 is SGHTA and CDR2 is FQGNSA. CDR3 DNA: TGTGCCAGCAGCTTAGCTCGTACCTCCTACAATGAGCAGTACTTC. Protein sequence: CASSLARTSYNEQYF.

This clonotype turned up a few times. The chain employs TRBV5-1 and TRBJ2-7; weak D call: TRBD1 (6 bases). CDR1 is SGHRS, CDR2 YFSETQ, per germline. This CDR3 region has 16 residues. The V gene lost 2 bases and the J gene lost 2 bases, with 17 bases spanning the gap. This CDR3 is CASSFDRDTLTYEQYF. The DNA of the CDR3 is TGCGCCAGCAGCTTCGACCGGGACACCCTAACCTACGAGCAGTACTTC.

This clonotype was counted many times. V and J are TRBV10-2 and TRBJ2-5; D unclear. The germline V gene has CDR1 WSHSY and CDR2 SAAADI. The CDR3 has 12 amino acids. V lost 4 bases and J lost 1, with 4 bases in between. The CDR3 loop reads CASSGIQETQYF. The CDR3 DNA follows: TGCGCCAGCAGTGGGATCCAAGAGACCCAGTACTTC.

Many counts were recorded for this clonotype. This CDR3 is CASRAGSGTTYGYTF. The CDR3 nucleotides read TGTGCCAGCAGGGCAGGTTCGGGCACCACCTATGGCTACACCTTC. The chain employs TRBV2 and TRBJ1-2; no firm D call. The CDR3 sequence is 15 residues long. CDR1 is SNHLY, CDR2 FYNNEI, per germline. Trimming left V 6 bases short and J 4 bases short, with 18 bases between.

The V call is TRBV27, the J call TRBJ1-1; D is unclear. This CDR3 spans 15 amino acids. Trimming cost V 2 bases and J 4 bases, with 14 bases left between them. Germline assignment: CDR1 MNHEY and CDR2 SMNVEV (reference sequence). CDR3 coding DNA: TGTGCCAGCAGTTTACAAGGACGGCGCTCCACTGAAGCTTTCTTT. Translated: CASSLQGRRSTEAFF.

This clonotype has at least ten counts. As DNA, the CDR3 is TGTGCCAGCAGTCACGGCGGAGGGGCTTTTGGTGAGCAGTTCTTC. This translates into CASSHGGGAFGEQFF. The chain combines TRBV12-3 or TRBV12-4 with TRBJ2-1; D is possibly TRBD2 (6 bases). The V and J ends lost 5 bases and 9 bases respectively, with 20 bases between them. CDR3 length: 15 amino acids.

At least ten counts were recorded for this clonotype. The chain employs TRBV7-2 and TRBJ2-3; 12 bases are shared with TRBD2. With V trimmed by 5 bases and J by 1 base, 7 bases remained unmatched. Germline V gives CDR1 SGHTA, CDR2 FQGNSA. CDR3 size: 17 residues. The CDR3 region has the DNA TGTGCCAGCAGCCCTACCCGGACTAGCGGGGGCACAGATACGCAGTATTTT. This sequence encodes CASSPTRTSGGTDTQYF.

This clonotype has just a few counts. Being one base from a much bigger clone, this may be a read error. The chain carries TRBV7-9 and TRBJ2-3; 8 bases agree with TRBD2. Per germline, CDR1 SEHNR and CDR2 FQNEAQ (reference sequence). The CDR3 runs 16 residues. The DNA of the CDR3 is TGTGTCAGCAGCTCCAGAGGAGCGGGGGAACCAGATACGCAGTATTTT. This gives the protein CVSSSRGAGEPDTQYF. The full variable domain, completed using reference TRBV7-9 and TRBJ2-3, is DTGVSQNPRHKITKRGQNVTFRCDPISEHNRLYWYRQTLGQGPEFLTYFQNEAQLEKSRLLSDRFSAERPKGSFSTLEIQRTEQGDSAMYLCVSSSRGAGEPDTQYFGPGTRLTVL.

Ten or more counts support this clonotype. The gene calls are TRBV18 and TRBJ2-1; TRBD2 matches 10 bases. The CDR3 spans 15 residues. V was pared by 5 bases and J by 0 bases, with 1 base of the junction left unmatched. The germline CDR1 and CDR2 sequences are KGHSH and LQKENI. The CDR3 bases are TGTGCCAGCTCAACTAGCGGGGCCTCCTACAATGAGCAGTTCTTC. Its translation is CASSTSGASYNEQFF.

The chain recombines TRBV29-1 with TRBJ2-1, with unresolved D. The germline gives CDR1 SQVTM, CDR2 ANQGSEA. This CDR3 spans 15 amino acids. V was shortened by 8 bases and J by 8 bases, with 25 bases between the two germline ends. Here the CDR3 reads CSLFSGRDGIYEQFF. The CDR3 nucleotides read TGCAGCCTATTCTCGGGTAGGGATGGTATTTATGAGCAGTTCTTC.

This CDR3 reads CASSFSGREAQFF. The CDR3 coding sequence is TGTGCCAGCAGCTTTTCGGGGAGGGAGGCCCAGTTCTTC. This chain connects TRBV7-2 to TRBJ2-1; 7 bases are a match to TRBD2. The germline V gene has CDR1 SGHTA and CDR2 FQGNSA. Unmatched junction bases numbered 9, after V lost 3 bases and J lost 13 bases. The CDR3 is 13 residues long. Using reference TRBV7-2 and TRBJ2-1 for the parts outside the CDR3, the full variable domain is GAGVSQSPSNKVTEKGKDVELRCDPISGHTALYWYRQSLGQGLEFLIYFQGNSAPDKSGLPSDRFSAERTGGSVSTLTIQRTQQEDSAVYLCASSFSGREAQFFGPGTRLTVL.

As regards this clonotype: Sequence at one end of the junction differs from germline and may be a read error. The rearrangement links TRBV6-2 or TRBV6-3 to TRBJ2-1; D perhaps matches TRBD2 (7 bases). Germline CDR1 MNHEY, CDR2 SVGEGT. The length of the CDR3 is 16 residues. The CDR3 protein is CASSYGRWGGVNAQFF. The CDR3 DNA is TGTGCCAGCAGTTATGGGAGGTGGGGGGGCGTAAATGCGCAGTTCTTC.

Notes on this clonotype: A much larger clone lies one base from this, so it may be a read error. The chain has TRBV12-3 or TRBV12-4 and TRBJ2-3; a possible D gene is TRBD2 (6 bases). This CDR3 is 15 amino acids long. CDR3 amino acids: CASSWTGRITDAQYF. The CDR3 DNA follows: TGTGCCAGCAGCTGGACGGGGAGGATAACAGATGCGCAGTATTTT.